Following are 29 T cell receptor beta chains from one sample sequenced in a study of PD-1 blockade in classical Hodgkin lymphoma. TCRdb's copy holds only in-frame clones and misses some; the assay was immunoSEQ multiplex PCR. The sample consists of 40,000 to 45,000 clones, more than 70% of them appearing once. In every patient, relapse followed autologous stem cell transplantation, while exposure to brentuximab vedotin differed. The sample consisted of peripheral blood mononuclear cells (PBMCs), taken at baseline. The receptor set was obtained from a human donor with classical Hodgkin lymphoma.

The J gene is TRBJ2-3, the V gene TRBV5-4; 8 bases are a match to TRBD2. The germline CDR1 and CDR2 sequences are SGHNT and YYREEE (reference sequence). The CDR3 extends over 16 amino acids. V lost 3 bases, J lost 5 bases, and 11 bases stayed unmatched. The CDR3, as DNA: TGTGCCAGCAGCTCTTTAGCGGGGCGGCAGGTAGATACGCAGTATTTT. It is translated as CASSSLAGRQVDTQYF.

The chain combines TRBV7-8 with TRBJ1-5, with D uncertain. The CDR3 loop spans 12 amino acids. Trimming removed 2 bases from V and 5 bases from J, with 4 bases in between. Germline V lookup: CDR1 SGHVS, CDR2 FQNEAQ. Here the CDR3 DNA reads TGTGCCAGCAGCTTAACGGATCAGCCCCAGCATTTT. This sequence encodes CASSLTDQPQHF.

The rearrangement links TRBV7-9 to TRBJ1-1, with a tentative D call TRBD1 (5 bases). Trimming took 3 bases from V and 1 from J, leaving 9 bases between them. The germline gives CDR1 SEHNR, CDR2 FQNEAQ (reference sequence). The CDR3 sequence is 14 residues long. This chain's CDR3 is CASSFYTGNTEAFF. In DNA form, the CDR3 reads TGTGCCAGCAGCTTCTATACAGGGAACACTGAAGCTTTCTTT.

The V and J genes are TRBV30 and TRBJ2-1; D gene unclear. The CDR3 loop spans 12 amino acids. The V end was cut by 0 bases, the J end by 6 bases, with 6 bases between. Germline CDR1 reads GTSNPN; CDR2 reads SVGIG (reference sequence). The CDR3 DNA reads as TGTGCCTGGAGTGTCTCTCGCAATGAGCAGTTCTTC. Translation: CAWSVSRNEQFF.

This clone was observed a few times. The chain uses TRBV15 and TRBJ1-2; possibly TRBD1 for D (5 bases). The CDR3 has 15 residues. V was clipped by 4 bases and J by 8 bases, with 20 bases between them. Germline CDR1 is LNHNV and CDR2 is YYDKDF (reference sequence). The CDR3 here is CATSNKTAGRFGYTF. In nucleotides, the CDR3 is TGTGCCACCAGCAACAAGACCGCGGGGCGGTTCGGCTACACCTTC. The entire variable domain, with the rest obtained from reference TRBV15 and TRBJ1-2, is as follows: DAMVIQNPRYQVTQFGKPVTLSCSQTLNHNVMYWYQQKSSQAPKLLFHYYDKDFNNEADTPDNFQSRRPNTSFCFLDIRSPGLGDTAMYLCATSNKTAGRFGYTFGSGTRLTVV.

This clone has a handful of counts. The chain recombines TRBV9 with TRBJ1-2; D is unclear. Germline V gene data show CDR1 as SGDLS and CDR2 as YYNGEE. Deletions cut 6 bases from V and 4 bases from J, with 22 bases between. This CDR3 contains 16 residues. This CDR3 is CASTLGGYSGIYGYTF. The DNA for the CDR3 is TGTGCCAGCACCTTAGGAGGGTACAGTGGGATCTATGGCTACACCTTC.

This clone occurred a few times. The gene calls are TRBV7-6 and TRBJ1-6; D is possibly TRBD1 (5 bases). The CDR3 covers 12 residues. The germline V and J ends were trimmed by 8 bases and 8 bases, with 10 bases remaining between them. Germline CDR1 and CDR2: SGHVS and FNYEAQ. The CDR3 DNA reads as TGTGCCAGCGGGGACGGGGATTCACCCCTCCACTTT. Encoded protein: CASGDGDSPLHF.

As concerns this clone: The germline gene is not matched at one end of the junction; a read error may be the cause. The rearrangement uses TRBV7-2 and TRBJ2-3; D unresolved. The CDR3 has 14 amino acids. Germline loops: CDR1 SGHTA, CDR2 FQGNSA. CDR3 in DNA: TGTGCCAGCAGCGATACCGGGCCCAGTCCCTCTCGGAATTTT. This gives the protein CASSDTGPSPSRNF.

This chain connects TRBV7-9 to TRBJ1-3, with D unresolved. The CDR3 runs 13 residues. CDR1 is SEHNR and CDR2 is FQNEAQ in the germline V gene (reference sequence). The ends were cut back, 5 bases at V and 8 bases at J, with 13 bases in the middle. CDR3 coding DNA: TGTGCCAGCAGCCTCGACGGGTCGGACACCATATATTTT. Translating it yields CASSLDGSDTIYF.

The rearrangement joins TRBV5-1 to TRBJ1-2; tentatively, D is TRBD1 (5 bases). Germline V gene sequence: CDR1 SGHRS, CDR2 YFSETQ. The V gene lost 3 bases and the J gene lost 13 bases, with 28 bases spanning the gap. The length of the CDR3 is 16 residues. CDR3: CASSSPGETRGPGITF. CDR3 nucleotide sequence: TGCGCCAGCAGCTCGCCGGGGGAAACCCGGGGCCCTGGTATCACCTTC. The full variable domain, with the rest looked up from reference TRBV5-1 and TRBJ1-2, is KAGVTQTPRYLIKTRGQQVTLSCSPISGHRSVSWYQQTPGQGLQFLFEYFSETQRNKGNFPGRFSGRQFSNSRSEMNVSTLELGDSALYLCASSSPGETRGPGITFGSGTRLTVV.

This clone showed up just a few times. The chain carries TRBV9 and TRBJ2-5; possibly TRBD2 for D (7 bases). V dropped 7 bases and J dropped 5 bases, with 21 bases sitting between them. This CDR3 is 15 amino acids long. Germline CDR1 reads SGDLS; CDR2 reads YYNGEE. The CDR3 sequence: CASRKGGSEDETQYF. The CDR3, as DNA: TGTGCCAGCCGCAAGGGGGGGTCGGAGGACGAGACCCAGTACTTC.

This clone was seen only once. The V call is TRBV7-8, the J call TRBJ2-7; 7 nucleotides align to TRBD1. Germline assignment: CDR1 SGHVS and CDR2 FQNEAQ. The ends lost 3 bases at V and 5 bases at J; junction bases unmatched: 4. This CDR3 has 13 amino acids. The CDR3 nucleotides are TGTGCCAGCAGCTTGGCCACAGGGGACGAGCAGTACTTC. Its protein product is CASSLATGDEQYF.

A few counts support this clone. The V and J genes are TRBV30 and TRBJ1-1; TRBD1 matches 8 bases. The CDR3 runs 13 residues. Germline trimming cut 5 bases from V and 7 bases from J; bases unmatched to any gene: 9. Germline CDR1 reads GTSNPN; CDR2 reads SVGIG (reference sequence). CDR3 region: CAWGPIGQGEAFF. The DNA for the CDR3 is TGTGCCTGGGGCCCAATCGGACAGGGTGAAGCTTTCTTT.

The CDR3 DNA reads as TGTGCCAGCAGCTTCCCCTCGGACGGTCGTCGGAATTCACCCCTCCACTTT. Protein product: CASSFPSDGRRNSPLHF. The V and J genes are TRBV7-8 and TRBJ1-6, with no clear D. Germline CDR1 is SGHVS and CDR2 is FQNEAQ. With 3 bases removed from V and 7 bases from J, the gap between germline ends came to 19 bases. This CDR3 has 17 residues.

The chain combines TRBV4-3 with TRBJ1-1; D is uncertain. The V and J ends lost 4 bases and 3 bases respectively, with 15 bases between them. The V gene's germline CDR1 is LGHNA and CDR2 YSLEER. The CDR3 is 15 residues long. The CDR3 region is CASSPSDGLDTEAFF. The CDR3 coding sequence is TGCGCCAGCAGCCCTTCAGACGGTCTGGACACTGAAGCTTTCTTT.

This sequence joins TRBV14 and TRBJ2-1, with D tentatively TRBD2 (6 bases). CDR3 length: 15 residues. Germline V CDR1 and CDR2: SGHDN, FVKESK. Trimming removed 0 bases at V and 7 bases at J, with 13 bases between. This chain's CDR3 is CASSQEWGDGNEQFF. For the CDR3, the DNA is TGTGCCAGCAGCCAAGAGTGGGGGGACGGAAATGAGCAGTTCTTC.

The rearrangement joins TRBV9 to TRBJ1-2; D is undetermined. The germline CDR1 and CDR2 sequences are SGDLS and YYNGEE. The V end was cut by 0 bases, the J end by 2 bases, with 8 bases between. The CDR3 is 14 residues long. The CDR3 DNA reads TGTGCCAGCAGCGTAGTTTTGGGGAACTATGGCTACACCTTC. Translating gives CASSVVLGNYGYTF.

The chain is built from TRBV19 and TRBJ1-2; the D gene is possibly TRBD1 (5 bases). CDR3 length equals 14 residues. Germline V gene data show CDR1 as LNHDA and CDR2 as SQIVND (reference sequence). V lost 3 bases, J lost 4 bases, and 12 bases lay in between. The CDR3 coding sequence is TGTGCCAGTAGTATGGGGAACACAGGCTATGGCTACACCTTC. Residues: CASSMGNTGYGYTF.

The chain employs TRBV7-2 and TRBJ1-5; D is ambiguous. V dropped 1 base and J dropped 6 bases, with 13 bases sitting between them. Germline V gene data show CDR1 as SGHTA and CDR2 as FQGNSA. The CDR3 is 15 amino acids. The CDR3 spells CASSLGGLRSQPQHF. The CDR3 DNA follows: TGTGCCAGCAGCTTAGGTGGTCTACGGTCTCAGCCCCAGCATTTT.

The rearrangement joins TRBV5-1 to TRBJ2-3; the match to TRBD1 covers 9 bases. The CDR3 spans 15 residues. Germline CDR1 and CDR2: SGHRS and YFSETQ. V lost 4 bases to trimming and J lost 4 bases; unmatched junction nucleotides: 7. This CDR3 reads CASSPNRQGADTQYF. The CDR3 nucleotides read TGCGCCAGCAGCCCTAACCGACAGGGGGCAGATACGCAGTATTTT.

This clone was recorded a few times. The chain employs TRBV2 and TRBJ2-1; TRBD2 matches 10 bases. Germline V CDR1 and CDR2: SNHLY, FYNNEI. CDR3 length: 16 residues. The junction had 11 bases not matched to a gene; V was cut back by 5 bases and J by 7 bases. The CDR3 nucleotides read TGTGCCAGCAGTAGCAGGCTAGCGGGGGTTTTGAATGAGCAGTTCTTC. This translates into CASSSRLAGVLNEQFF. Using reference TRBV2 and TRBJ2-1 for the parts outside the CDR3, the full variable domain is EPEVTQTPSHQVTQMGQEVILRCVPISNHLYFYWYRQILGQKVEFLVSFYNNEISEKSEIFDDQFSVERPDGSNFTLKIRSTKLEDSAMYFCASSSRLAGVLNEQFFGPGTRLTVL.

The J gene is TRBJ1-2, the V gene TRBV27, with 7 bases identical to TRBD1. This CDR3 region has 17 residues. V lost 3 bases, J lost 0 bases, and 10 bases stayed unmatched. Per germline, CDR1 MNHEY and CDR2 SMNVEV (reference sequence). The CDR3 nucleotides are TGTGCCAGCAGTTTCAACTCCGACAGGGCCCCTAACTATGGCTACACCTTC. It translates to CASSFNSDRAPNYGYTF.

In this sample, this clone turned up a few times. The chain recombines TRBV5-4 with TRBJ2-3; 14 nucleotides match TRBD2. V lost 0 bases to trimming and J lost 4 bases; unmatched junction nucleotides: 1. The CDR3 sequence is 16 residues long. Germline CDR1 and CDR2: SGHNT and YYREEE (reference sequence). CDR3 sequence (DNA): TGTGCCAGCAGCTTGGGACTAGCGGGGGGGGCAGATACGCAGTATTTT. This codes for CASSLGLAGGADTQYF.

This clone has more than one count but fewer than ten. This chain joins TRBV27 and TRBJ1-2; D remains unclear. The CDR3 totals 14 residues. V lost 6 bases to trimming and J lost 0 bases, with 11 bases between them. Per germline, CDR1 MNHEY and CDR2 SMNVEV (reference sequence). This chain's CDR3 is CASSPLVSNYGYTF. CDR3 DNA: TGTGCCAGCAGCCCTCTTGTGTCTAACTATGGCTACACCTTC.

Of note for this clone: Other nucleotide sequences in the sample specify the same CDR3. This chain uses TRBV18 with TRBJ1-1, with D possibly being TRBD1 (6 bases). Trimming stripped 0 bases from V and 4 bases from J, with 12 bases between. The germline gives CDR1 KGHSH, CDR2 LQKENI. The CDR3 consists of 15 residues. CDR3 residues: CASSPPSRGGTEAFF. The CDR3, as DNA: TGTGCCAGCTCACCACCGAGCAGGGGAGGCACTGAAGCTTTCTTT.

This sequence joins TRBV6-5 and TRBJ2-6; D is unresolved. Germline V lookup: CDR1 MNHEY, CDR2 SVGAGI. The V gene lost 2 bases and the J gene lost 0 bases, with 5 bases spanning the gap. CDR3 length: 15 residues. The CDR3 here is CASSYGRSGANVLTF. The DNA of the CDR3 is TGTGCCAGCAGTTACGGGCGCTCTGGGGCCAACGTCCTGACTTTC.

The chain couples TRBV18 to TRBJ2-1; the D gene is possibly TRBD2 (7 bases). Trimming pared 3 bases from V and 5 bases from J, leaving 11 bases between. This CDR3 contains 14 residues. CDR1 KGHSH and CDR2 LQKENI come from the germline V gene. The CDR3 DNA reads as TGTGCCAGCTCACCGGCGGGGGCCCACAATGAGCAGTTCTTC. This sequence encodes CASSPAGAHNEQFF.

V usage is TRBV10-1 and J usage is TRBJ1-2, with 8 bases fitting TRBD1. The CDR3 is 15 amino acids. V lost 9 bases, J lost 5 bases, and 14 bases stayed unmatched. The germline gives CDR1 WNHNN, CDR2 SYGVQD (reference sequence). CDR3 residues: CARTGQGRSGYGYTF. The CDR3 bases are TGCGCCAGAACTGGACAGGGAAGGTCAGGGTATGGCTACACCTTC.

This clone rates as medium-sized (0.01 to 0.1%). The chain uses TRBV7-7 and TRBJ2-2; 10 bases align to TRBD2. CDR3 length equals 17 residues. Germline CDR1 reads SSHAT; CDR2 reads FNYEAQ (reference sequence). V shed 5 bases, J shed 2 bases, and the junction held 8 bases outside the gene matches. The CDR3 is CASSPDSGGLNTGELFF. CDR3 coding DNA: TGTGCCAGCAGCCCTGATAGCGGGGGGCTCAACACCGGGGAGCTGTTTTTT.